This TCR beta chain was captured in a study of CD8 T cells in ankylosing spondylitis. Whole-study findings and limits: Reported data indicate significant enrichment of disease-linked clones within matched ankylosing spondylitis synovial fluid. Prior work had noted some motif variants in reactive arthritis blood and synovial fluid.

This clonotype has only a few counts. Its antigen is still unknown. From germline, CDR1 is SGHKS and CDR2 YYEKEE (reference sequence). Trimming shortened V by 7 bases and J by 4 bases, and 15 bases separated the two germline ends. The CDR3 consists of 14 residues. The authors made TCR beta libraries by quantitative 5'-RACE with molecular barcodes. TCRdb analysed the 5' RACE reads with MiXCR anew, one entry per CDR3 protein. This sample has approximately 300,000 distinct CDR3 sequences, with 20% to 25% found just once. The chain links TRBV5-5 to TRBJ2-1, with a possible D match to TRBD2 (5 bases). This clonotype was sampled from a female donor with ankylosing spondylitis or in good health (not recorded which). Specimen: blood, either unsorted or a sorted T cell fraction (not recorded which). The CDR3, as DNA: TGTGCCAGCCGTGCGGGCAGGTATTACAATGAGCAGTTCTTC. It codes for CASRAGRYYNEQFF.